The sequence of this TCR beta chain was determined in a study of T-cell memory formation after mild COVID-19. Points from the study as a whole: The main location of contracting CD4+ clones was CM and EM, and that of contracting CD8+ clones was EMRA. The pre-infection memory compartment contained some responding clones, suggesting cross-reactive memory joined.

CDR3 length: 15 amino acids. V was trimmed by 0 bases and J by 2 bases, leaving 8 bases between them. Per the germline V gene, CDR1 is LNHNV and CDR2 is YYDKDF (reference sequence). This clonotype was recorded a few times. The antigen remains undetermined. TCRdb independently ran MiXCR on the 5' RACE reads; one entry per CDR3 protein. Of approximately 260,000 distinct CDR3 sequences in the sample, roughly 18% were seen once. The clonotype comes from a man aged 18 to 30 who had mild COVID-19 (a few samples of this study predate the infection). Cell type and time point are not known. The gene calls are TRBV15 and TRBJ1-5; D is uncertain. Material: PBMCs or a T cell subset sorted from them (not recorded which). CDR3 nucleotides: TGTGCCACCAGCAGAGAAAGGAAGGGCAATCAGCCCCAGCATTTT. Its translation is CATSRERKGNQPQHF.